This T cell receptor beta chain was profiled in a study of CD8+ T cells in alopecia areata. General study findings and limits: Scalp clonality dropped significantly under tofacitinib, as did expanded CD8+ top-100 clones. Links between baseline CD8+ expansion and response need larger treated cohorts. Normal skin's resident alphabeta T cells are also sequenced in scalp samples.

Sequencing relied on a cDNA template that was reverse transcribed from extracted RNA. Data came from immunoSEQ multiplex PCR; TCRdb stores just in-frame clones and leaves some out. The repertoire holds about 210,000 clones, with 64% as singletons. With regard to this clone: Its cognate antigen is unknown.

The trim removed 4 bases at V and 0 bases at J, leaving 8 bases unmatched. The CDR3 consists of 18 residues. Looked up from germline, CDR1 is MGHRA and CDR2 is YSYEKL. This sample's treatment: oral pan-JAK inhibitor, 5-10 mg twice daily. From alopecia areata patients, lesional scalp punch biopsies and peripheral blood were collected. This sequence originates from a human donor with alopecia areata. This rearrangement joins TRBV4-1 to TRBJ2-6; TRBD2 agrees at 8 bases. The sequencing used CD4+ T cells sorted from blood, collected at week 4, from a patient treated with tofacitinib. This CDR3 reads CASSRGSGGNSGANVLTF. CDR3 bases: TGCGCCAGCAGCCGCGGAAGCGGGGGAAACTCTGGGGCCAACGTCCTGACTTTC.